This TCR beta chain derives from a study of post-analysis software for immune sequencing data. In the study overall: Recorded disease courses covered relapsing-remitting, secondary progressive and progressive-relapsing multiple sclerosis. Some patients had no subtype annotation.

Each TCR beta cDNA library carried unique molecular identifiers. Between about 0.95 and 11 million T cells gave rise to around 500,000 cDNA molecules. TCRdb redid the calling of the PCR reads with MiXCR, one entry per CDR3 protein. This sample has a few hundred thousand distinct CDR3 sequences, with under 55% found just once. This clonotype appeared a single time. Its antigen is unidentified. Study conclusions and caveats: Controls showed lower frequencies than patients for four to six TRBV segments, and TRBV5-6, TRBV5-1 and TRBV20-1 were among these. Significantly lower normalized Chao1 diversity was seen in multiple sclerosis patients than in controls. Clustering by F measure revealed strong co-clustering among samples prepared together in one batch.

Germline V gene data show CDR1 as KGHSH and CDR2 as LQKENI. The CDR3 sequence is 15 residues long. Between the trimmed V and J ends, which lost 2 bases and 0 bases, there was a span of 8 bases. This TCR was sampled from a girl aged 10-17 years with multiple sclerosis. Specimen: blood. The chain joins TRBV18 to TRBJ1-3, with no clear D. The CDR3 DNA reads as TGTGCCAGCTCACCAGAGGCCGCCTCTGGAAACACCATATATTTT. The encoded protein is CASSPEAASGNTIYF.